One and the same sample provided the 21 T cell receptor beta chains below, sequenced in a study of blood T cell repertoires in COVID-19. Sequenced by immunoSEQ multiplex PCR; TCRdb stores in-frame clones only, minus some. The table lists roughly 38,000 clones, approximately 86% of them singletons, with 59% in the top ten. Material for sequencing was peripheral blood. The receptors shown here come from a man between 70 and 80 years old with acute or convalescent COVID-19.

V gene TRBV6-5 combines with J gene TRBJ2-5; D remains unclear. The CDR3 has 13 residues. Germline CDR1 MNHEY, CDR2 SVGAGI. Deletions cut 5 bases from V and 1 base from J, with 8 bases between. CDR3: CASSKRIQETQYF. Here the CDR3 DNA reads TGTGCCAGCAGTAAGAGAATCCAAGAGACCCAGTACTTC.

The CDR3 sequence: CASSFPGGLEAFF. CDR3 DNA: TGTGCCAGCAGTTTTCCAGGTGGGCTCGAAGCTTTCTTT. This chain links TRBV7-9 with TRBJ1-1; D ambiguous. Trimming cost V 6 bases and J 8 bases, with 16 bases left between them. The germline gives CDR1 SEHNR, CDR2 FQNEAQ (reference sequence). CDR3 length: 13 amino acids.

This chain links TRBV6-2 or TRBV6-3 with TRBJ2-7; no reliable D call. CDR1 MNHEY and CDR2 SVGEGT come from the germline V gene. Trimming pared 5 bases from V and 7 bases from J, leaving 12 bases between. This CDR3 is built from 12 residues. As DNA, the CDR3 is TGTGCCAGCAGTGAGCCCATCCTGGAGCAGTACTTC. Translation: CASSEPILEQYF.

The V call is TRBV28, the J call TRBJ1-3, with D perhaps matching TRBD1 (6 bases). There are 16 residues in the CDR3. Trimming left V 6 bases short and J 3 bases short, with 18 bases between. The V gene's germline CDR1 is MDHEN and CDR2 SYDVKM. The chain's CDR3 is CASRFSRGGDGNTIYF. The CDR3, as DNA: TGTGCCAGCAGGTTCTCTAGGGGGGGCGATGGAAACACCATATATTTT.

The chain joins TRBV12-3 or TRBV12-4 to TRBJ1-2; D remains unclear. This CDR3 region has 13 residues. Trimming stripped 1 base from V and 2 bases from J, with 5 bases between. This CDR3 is CASSLGENYGYTF. The CDR3 DNA is TGTGCCAGCAGTTTAGGAGAGAACTATGGCTACACCTTC.

The rearrangement uses TRBV4-1 and TRBJ2-2; 16 positions agree with TRBD2. CDR3 length equals 20 residues. The germline V gene encodes CDR1 MGHRA and CDR2 YSYEKL. The J segment lost 4 bases and the V segment lost 4 bases, leaving 12 bases of the junction unmatched. CDR3 amino acids: CASSLPSGLAGGPGTGELFF. DNA for the CDR3: TGCGCCAGCAGCCTACCCTCGGGACTAGCGGGGGGGCCGGGCACCGGGGAGCTGTTTTTT.

The chain recombines TRBV19 with TRBJ2-1, with D perhaps matching TRBD2 (6 bases). V was pared by 5 bases and J by 5 bases, with 16 bases between. There are 15 residues in the CDR3. Per the germline V gene, CDR1 is LNHDA and CDR2 is SQIVND (reference sequence). The CDR3 DNA follows: TGTGCCAGTAGTGAGGGTGGAGGGTCTCACAATGAGCAGTTCTTC. It yields the protein CASSEGGGSHNEQFF.

This chain links TRBV7-6 with TRBJ1-2; 12 nucleotides agree with TRBD1. Germline CDR1 and CDR2: SGHVS and FNYEAQ. The CDR3 consists of 16 residues. J gave up 8 bases and V 2 bases, and 9 bases lay outside the gene matches. The CDR3 protein is CASSLIPGQGAGGYTF. The CDR3 region has the DNA TGTGCCAGCAGCTTAATTCCGGGACAGGGGGCCGGGGGCTACACCTTC.

For the CDR3, the DNA is TGTGCCATTGGGGCAGGGCTAGAAAAACTGTTTTTT. Protein sequence: CAIGAGLEKLFF. The genes are TRBV28 and TRBJ1-4, with D perhaps TRBD1 (5 bases). Trimming cost V 10 bases and J 8 bases, with 14 bases left between them. Per the germline V gene, CDR1 is MDHEN and CDR2 is SYDVKM. The CDR3 has 12 amino acids. The variable domain in full, with the rest retrieved from reference TRBV28 and TRBJ1-4, is DVKVTQSSRYLVKRTGEKVFLECVQDMDHENMFWYRQDPGLGLRLIYFSYDVKMKEKGDIPEGYSVSREKKERFSLILESASTNQTSMYLCAIGAGLEKLFFGSGTQLSVL.

The DNA for the CDR3 is TGTGCCAGCTCCACAGGGGGTGGCACAGATACGCAGTATTTT. Translating it yields CASSTGGGTDTQYF. The V call is TRBV19, the J call TRBJ2-3, with TRBD1 matching 8 bases. The V segment lost 9 bases and the J segment 1 base; nucleotides outside the gene matches: 6. Germline CDR1 and CDR2: LNHDA and SQIVND (reference sequence). The CDR3 totals 14 residues.

The rearrangement links TRBV5-8 to TRBJ1-2; D is possibly TRBD1 (6 bases). This CDR3 has 14 amino acids. The germline V and J ends were trimmed by 4 bases and 8 bases, with 18 bases remaining between them. Germline V gives CDR1 SGHTS, CDR2 YDEGEE. In nucleotides, the CDR3 is TGTGCCAGCAGCAGGGCGGGGGCGGTGTGGGGCTACACCTTC. Amino acids: CASSRAGAVWGYTF.

This clone came up a few times. CDR3 amino acids: CATSRGTAIPGYTF. The CDR3 DNA is TGTGCCACCAGCAGAGGGACAGCCATCCCGGGCTACACCTTC. The chain is built from TRBV15 and TRBJ1-2; D is possibly TRBD1 (6 bases). In germline, CDR1 is LNHNV, CDR2 YYDKDF (reference sequence). The CDR3 consists of 14 residues. V was trimmed by 1 base and J by 8 bases, leaving 14 bases between them.

This chain connects TRBV28 to TRBJ1-6, with 8 bases matching TRBD1. Germline loops: CDR1 MDHEN, CDR2 SYDVKM. Trimming removed 3 bases from V and 4 bases from J; junction bases left unmatched: 5. This CDR3 region has 16 residues. The CDR3 nucleotides are TGTGCCAGCAGTTTCGGGGACAGGAGTTATAATTCACCCCTCCACTTT. As protein: CASSFGDRSYNSPLHF.

This chain connects TRBV10-3 to TRBJ2-7, with TRBD1 matching 8 bases. Germline loops: CDR1 ENHRY, CDR2 SYGVKD. Trimming cost V 0 bases and J 0 bases; bases outside gene matches: 22. The CDR3 loop spans 22 amino acids. The CDR3 nucleotides are TGTGCCATCAGTGAGTCGCCCGGCCAGGGGGCAAAAGCGCCCACCAGCTCCTACGAGCAGTACTTC. Amino acids: CAISESPGQGAKAPTSSYEQYF.

V and J are TRBV19 and TRBJ2-7, with D possibly TRBD2 on 6 matching bases. Germline CDR1 reads LNHDA; CDR2 reads SQIVND (reference sequence). The V and J ends lost 6 bases and 3 bases respectively, with 15 bases between them. The CDR3 has 14 amino acids. The CDR3 region is CASSPGGSRYEQYF. Written as DNA, the CDR3 is TGTGCCAGTAGCCCCGGGGGTTCTCGCTACGAGCAGTACTTC. Full variable domain (remainder filled in from reference TRBV19 and TRBJ2-7): DGGITQSPKYLFRKEGQNVTLSCEQNLNHDAMYWYRQDPGQGLRLIYYSQIVNDFQKGDIAEGYSVSREKKESFPLTVTSAQKNPTAFYLCASSPGGSRYEQYFGPGTRLTVT.

J is TRBJ1-6 and V is TRBV6-5, with D unresolved. Germline lookup yields CDR1 MNHEY and CDR2 SVGAGI. The CDR3 consists of 12 residues. The CDR3 protein is CATSSYNSPLHF. In DNA, the CDR3 is TGTGCTACGAGCTCCTATAATTCACCCCTCCACTTT.

This rearrangement joins TRBV6-5 to TRBJ2-1, with D possibly TRBD2 on 5 matching bases. V was cut by 5 bases and J by 3 bases, with 8 bases left in between. This CDR3 is built from 13 residues. Germline assignment: CDR1 MNHEY and CDR2 SVGAGI. The CDR3 loop reads CASSPGLYNEQFF. The DNA of the CDR3 is TGTGCCAGCAGTCCAGGACTCTACAATGAGCAGTTCTTC.

The V call is TRBV9, the J call TRBJ2-3; 8 bases line up with TRBD2. CDR1 SGDLS and CDR2 YYNGEE come from the germline V gene. The V and J ends lost 9 bases and 0 bases, in that order; junction bases with no gene match: 18. The CDR3 length is 18 residues. Written as DNA, the CDR3 is TGTGCCACTCCAATTTTGCGGGGGGCGGTATCTAGCACAGATACGCAGTATTTT. This encodes CATPILRGAVSSTDTQYF.

The chain has TRBV7-2 and TRBJ2-7; the D gene is possibly TRBD1 (5 bases). Trimming cost V 0 bases and J 2 bases, with 5 bases left between them. The CDR3 covers 13 residues. CDR1 SGHTA and CDR2 FQGNSA come from the germline V gene. The CDR3: CASSLARAYEQYF. The CDR3 DNA follows: TGTGCCAGCAGCTTAGCCAGGGCCTACGAGCAGTACTTC. The variable domain in full, with the rest retrieved from reference TRBV7-2 and TRBJ2-7, is GAGVSQSPSNKVTEKGKDVELRCDPISGHTALYWYRQSLGQGLEFLIYFQGNSAPDKSGLPSDRFSAERTGGSVSTLTIQRTQQEDSAVYLCASSLARAYEQYFGPGTRLTVT.

CDR3 DNA: TGTGCCAGCAGCCAAGACACAGTGGATCAGCCCCAGCATTTT. It specifies CASSQDTVDQPQHF. The V gene is TRBV3-1 (or the pseudogene TRBV3-2), the J gene TRBJ1-5; D remains ambiguous. Trimming took 0 bases from V and 5 from J, leaving 8 bases between them. The CDR3 covers 14 residues. Germline-derived CDR1 and CDR2 are LGHDT and YNNKEL (reference sequence).

CDR3 bases: TGTGCCAGCAGCCGGGGAGCAGTAGGTTCACCCCTCCACTTT. Translating gives CASSRGAVGSPLHF. This rearrangement joins TRBV5-5 to TRBJ1-6; D is ambiguous. The CDR3 loop spans 14 amino acids. V dropped 4 bases and J dropped 9 bases, with 14 bases sitting between them. The V gene's germline CDR1 is SGHKS and CDR2 YYEKEE (reference sequence).